Shown below are 29 T cell receptor beta chains from a single sample sequenced in a study of T cells after somatic rescue of genetic block. The assay was immunoSEQ multiplex PCR, and TCRdb's table has in-frame clones only and misses some. The sample lists 13,000 or so clones, around 70% occurring once. Sequenced material: peripheral blood mononuclear cells (PBMCs). These receptors were obtained from a boy between 10 and 17 years old.

The chain joins TRBV18 to TRBJ2-3; the D gene is possibly TRBD1 (5 bases). Trimming took 3 bases from V and 4 from J, leaving 5 bases between them. The CDR3 is 12 amino acids. The V gene's germline CDR1 is KGHSH and CDR2 LQKENI. The CDR3 sequence: CASSPTADTQYF. CDR3 nucleotide sequence: TGTGCCAGCTCACCGACAGCAGATACGCAGTATTTT.

The chain is built from TRBV5-5 and TRBJ1-1; 7 bases are shared with TRBD1. Trimming took 1 base from V and 11 from J; bases not matched to a gene: 2. The CDR3 sequence is 11 residues long. The germline CDR1 and CDR2 sequences are SGHKS and YYEKEE (reference sequence). CDR3 in DNA: TGTGCCAGCAGCTTGAGGGGGCAGGCTTTCTTT. Translated, it gives CASSLRGQAFF.

The V and J genes are TRBV7-8 and TRBJ1-1; D gene uncertain. V lost 3 bases and J 7 bases, leaving 9 bases between the germline ends. Germline lookup yields CDR1 SGHVS and CDR2 FQNEAQ. The CDR3 consists of 12 residues. CDR3 DNA: TGTGCCAGCAGCTTGAAGAGGATTGAAGCTTTCTTT. Protein product: CASSLKRIEAFF.

V gene TRBV10-3 combines with J gene TRBJ2-2; no reliable D call. Trimming left V 3 bases short and J 5 bases short, with 4 bases between. Germline assignment: CDR1 ENHRY and CDR2 SYGVKD. The length of the CDR3 is 12 residues. This chain's CDR3 is CAISETTGELFF. The CDR3 region has the DNA TGTGCCATCAGTGAAACTACCGGGGAGCTGTTTTTT.

In its sample, this clone was seen a few times. The rearrangement uses TRBV7-6 and TRBJ2-7; 7 bases are a match to TRBD2. With V trimmed by 5 bases and J by 6 bases, 10 bases remained unmatched. The CDR3 loop spans 14 amino acids. Germline V gene lookup returns CDR1 SGHVS and CDR2 FNYEAQ. The CDR3 bases are TGTGCCAGCAGCCATAGGGGAGGGATTAGCGAGCAGTACTTC. Translated, it gives CASSHRGGISEQYF.

J is TRBJ2-7 and V is TRBV2, with D hard to call. The V gene's germline CDR1 is SNHLY and CDR2 FYNNEI. V lost 4 bases and J 4 bases, leaving 8 bases between the germline ends. The CDR3 has 12 amino acids. The chain's CDR3 is CASSVHLYEQYF. The CDR3 coding sequence is TGTGCCAGCAGTGTTCACTTGTACGAGCAGTACTTC. The full variable domain, completed using reference TRBV2 and TRBJ2-7, is EPEVTQTPSHQVTQMGQEVILRCVPISNHLYFYWYRQILGQKVEFLVSFYNNEISEKSEIFDDQFSVERPDGSNFTLKIRSTKLEDSAMYFCASSVHLYEQYFGPGTRLTVT.

This chain links TRBV5-5 with TRBJ2-7; D possibly corresponds to TRBD1 (6 bases). This CDR3 has 15 amino acids. Germline V gene sequence: CDR1 SGHKS, CDR2 YYEKEE (reference sequence). V lost 0 bases, J lost 0 bases, and 10 bases lay in between. The CDR3 is CASSLGGLSSYEQYF. CDR3 coding DNA: TGTGCCAGCAGCTTGGGGGGGCTCAGCTCCTACGAGCAGTACTTC.

The CDR3 protein is CASSLRQLLSYRGSYEQYF. DNA for the CDR3: TGTGCCAGCAGTTTAAGACAGTTATTATCGTACAGGGGGTCCTACGAGCAGTACTTC. V gene TRBV28 combines with J gene TRBJ2-7; 8 bases are a match to TRBD1. The V and J ends lost 2 bases and 1 base, in that order; junction bases with no gene match: 16. This CDR3 region has 19 residues. Germline V gene lookup returns CDR1 MDHEN and CDR2 SYDVKM.

This clone is labeled as large. V is TRBV18 and J is TRBJ1-6; 9 bases line up with TRBD1. CDR1 and CDR2 from the germline V gene are KGHSH and LQKENI. The CDR3 extends over 15 amino acids. The V gene end was trimmed by 6 bases and the J gene end by 5 bases; junction bases not matched to a gene: 5. CDR3 nucleotide sequence: TGTGCCAGCTCGCTGGGACAGGGCGATAATTCACCCCTCCACTTT. Its protein product is CASSLGQGDNSPLHF.

The chain joins TRBV20-1 to TRBJ2-5; D remains ambiguous. V gave up 4 bases and J gave up 1 base, with 4 bases separating them. Germline-derived CDR1 and CDR2 are DFQATT and SNEGSKA (reference sequence). The CDR3 runs to 11 residues. CDR3 protein: CSATFQETQYF. CDR3 coding DNA: TGCAGTGCTACCTTCCAAGAGACCCAGTACTTC.

This sequence joins TRBV5-1 and TRBJ1-5; the D is unclear. From germline, CDR1 is SGHRS and CDR2 YFSETQ. CDR3 length: 15 amino acids. The V gene lost 4 bases and the J gene lost 3 bases, with 14 bases spanning the gap. This chain's CDR3 is CASSREPGANQPQHF. Here the CDR3 DNA reads TGCGCCAGCAGCCGCGAACCGGGAGCCAATCAGCCCCAGCATTTT. Filled out from reference TRBV5-1 and TRBJ1-5, the complete variable domain reads KAGVTQTPRYLIKTRGQQVTLSCSPISGHRSVSWYQQTPGQGLQFLFEYFSETQRNKGNFPGRFSGRQFSNSRSEMNVSTLELGDSALYLCASSREPGANQPQHFGDGTRLSIL.

J is TRBJ1-6 and V is TRBV4-2; 9 bases are shared with TRBD1. In germline, CDR1 is LGHNA, CDR2 YNFKEQ. CDR3 size: 16 residues. V trimming: 4 bases; J trimming: 8 bases; junction bases outside the gene matches: 9. CDR3 in DNA: TGTGCCAGCAGCCCTCAAGCCGGGACAGGGTATTCACCCCTCCACTTT. Translated, it gives CASSPQAGTGYSPLHF.

The J gene is TRBJ2-7, the V gene TRBV21-1; the table calls TRBD2, which could not be checked here. TRBV21-1 is recorded as a pseudogene. The CDR3 is 14 amino acids. The CDR3 here is CASSNLLGGYEQYF. For the CDR3, the DNA is TGTGCCAGCAGCAACCTTCTGGGAGGATACGAGCAGTACTTC.

The chain couples TRBV18 to TRBJ2-2, with 9 bases matching TRBD1. CDR3 length: 17 amino acids. V was pared by 1 base and J by 5 bases, with 8 bases of the junction left unmatched. Germline lookup yields CDR1 KGHSH and CDR2 LQKENI. CDR3 amino acids: CASSPRPGTGRTGELFF. The CDR3 nucleotides read TGTGCCAGCTCACCACGTCCGGGGACAGGGAGAACCGGGGAGCTGTTTTTT.

This clone appeared a few times. The V and J genes are TRBV7-9 and TRBJ2-2, with D possibly TRBD2 on 5 matching bases. V dropped 1 base and J dropped 4 bases, with 13 bases sitting between them. Per germline, CDR1 SEHNR and CDR2 FQNEAQ (reference sequence). The CDR3 has 16 residues. The CDR3 nucleotides are TGTGCCAGCAGCTTAGTAAAGGGAGCGAGCACCGGGGAGCTGTTTTTT. It specifies CASSLVKGASTGELFF.

The sample holds a few counts of this clone. This sequence joins TRBV5-1 and TRBJ1-3; possible D gene TRBD1, 6 bases. The CDR3 covers 16 residues. The V end was cut by 0 bases, the J end by 0 bases, with 10 bases between. CDR1 is SGHRS and CDR2 is YFSETQ in the germline V gene. As DNA, the CDR3 is TGCGCCAGCAGCTTGGAGGGGGTACTCTCTGGAAACACCATATATTTT. Residues: CASSLEGVLSGNTIYF.

The V gene is TRBV5-1, the J gene TRBJ2-5; D ambiguous. V lost 5 bases to trimming and J lost 7 bases, with 12 bases between them. The germline V gene has CDR1 SGHRS and CDR2 YFSETQ. This CDR3 is built from 12 residues. The CDR3 DNA reads TGCGCCAGCAGGGCCCTTGGGCGGACCCAGTACTTC. It encodes CASRALGRTQYF. Filled out from reference TRBV5-1 and TRBJ2-5, the complete variable domain reads KAGVTQTPRYLIKTRGQQVTLSCSPISGHRSVSWYQQTPGQGLQFLFEYFSETQRNKGNFPGRFSGRQFSNSRSEMNVSTLELGDSALYLCASRALGRTQYFGPGTRLLVL.

In DNA form, the CDR3 reads TGCGCCAGCAGCTTAGCCTCGTCGGGTCAGAATAATGAAAAACTGTTTTTT. This sequence encodes CASSLASSGQNNEKLFF. The V gene is TRBV5-1, the J gene TRBJ1-4; no firm D call. Trimming took off 2 bases at V and 4 bases at J, with 18 bases between the two ends. The CDR3 totals 17 residues. Germline lookup yields CDR1 SGHRS and CDR2 YFSETQ.

The chain links TRBV6-5 to TRBJ2-5, with D unclear. The CDR3 totals 13 residues. CDR1 and CDR2 from the germline V gene are MNHEY and SVGAGI. Trimming stripped 2 bases from V and 5 bases from J, with 9 bases between. The CDR3 nucleotides are TGTGCCAGCAGTTACGGGGTTCGGGAGACCCAGTACTTC. It is translated as CASSYGVRETQYF.

V and J are TRBV28 and TRBJ2-1; no definite D call. The CDR3 totals 13 residues. With 7 bases removed from V and 3 bases from J, the gap between germline ends came to 10 bases. Germline V lookup: CDR1 MDHEN, CDR2 SYDVKM. The CDR3 DNA sequence: TGTGCCAGCACCCTAAACTTCTACAATGAGCAGTTCTTC. It translates to CASTLNFYNEQFF.

This chain links TRBV27 with TRBJ2-1; TRBD2 aligns across 11 bases. From germline, CDR1 is MNHEY and CDR2 SMNVEV (reference sequence). After removal of 5 bases from V and 9 bases from J, the junction contained 12 bases not matched to a gene. CDR3 length: 16 residues. The CDR3 region is CASSPDPQLAGVEQFF. The CDR3 nucleotides are TGTGCCAGCAGTCCCGACCCCCAACTAGCGGGAGTTGAGCAGTTCTTC.

The genes are TRBV18 and TRBJ1-4; the D is unclear. Germline lookup yields CDR1 KGHSH and CDR2 LQKENI. This CDR3 has 11 amino acids. Trimming cost V 8 bases and J 6 bases, with 7 bases left between them. The chain's CDR3 is CASAEYEKLFF. DNA for the CDR3: TGTGCCAGCGCCGAGTATGAAAAACTGTTTTTT.

The J gene is TRBJ1-5, the V gene TRBV4-1, with D unresolved. Germline V gives CDR1 MGHRA, CDR2 YSYEKL. V dropped 0 bases and J dropped 0 bases, with 9 bases sitting between them. The CDR3 covers 16 residues. This CDR3 reads CASSQEGGNSNQPQHF. CDR3 DNA: TGCGCCAGCAGCCAAGAGGGAGGGAATAGCAATCAGCCCCAGCATTTT.

The chain links TRBV18 to TRBJ2-7; 9 positions agree with TRBD2. Germline CDR1 KGHSH, CDR2 LQKENI. CDR3 size: 15 residues. The V and J ends lost 3 bases and 1 base, in that order; junction bases with no gene match: 4. The CDR3 sequence is CASSPLAGDSYEQYF. The CDR3 DNA sequence: TGTGCCAGCTCACCTTTAGCGGGAGATTCCTACGAGCAGTACTTC.

The chain couples TRBV7-9 to TRBJ1-4, with unresolved D. Trimming took 5 bases from V and 5 from J, leaving 6 bases between them. The CDR3 extends over 12 amino acids. Germline V CDR1 and CDR2: SEHNR, FQNEAQ (reference sequence). The CDR3 DNA follows: TGTGCCAGCAGCCAGTTAAATGAAAAACTGTTTTTT. Translation gives CASSQLNEKLFF. The variable domain in full, completed from reference TRBV7-9 and TRBJ1-4, reads DTGVSQNPRHKITKRGQNVTFRCDPISEHNRLYWYRQTLGQGPEFLTYFQNEAQLEKSRLLSDRFSAERPKGSFSTLEIQRTEQGDSAMYLCASSQLNEKLFFGSGTQLSVL.

This rearrangement joins TRBV27 to TRBJ2-7, with D possibly being TRBD1 (7 bases). The ends were cut back, 6 bases at V and 12 bases at J, with 15 bases in the middle. Germline V gene data show CDR1 as MNHEY and CDR2 as SMNVEV (reference sequence). This CDR3 contains 11 residues. The DNA of the CDR3 is TGTGCCAGCAGGCGGGGACAGCTGGTGTACTTC. Amino acids: CASRRGQLVYF.

The chain uses TRBV2 and TRBJ2-1, with a tentative D call TRBD2 (6 bases). The germline V gene has CDR1 SNHLY and CDR2 FYNNEI. There are 13 residues in the CDR3. Trimming removed 7 bases from V and 4 bases from J, with 11 bases in between. Written as DNA, the CDR3 is TGTGCCAGCACTAGCGACTATTACAATGAGCAGTTCTTC. Translated: CASTSDYYNEQFF.

This clone was seen a few times. The gene calls are TRBV11-2 and TRBJ1-3, with unresolved D. The ends were cut back, 3 bases at V and 5 bases at J, with 8 bases in the middle. This CDR3 comprises 13 residues. The germline gives CDR1 SGHAT, CDR2 FQNNGV. CDR3 region: CASSFEQRNTIYF. Here the CDR3 DNA reads TGTGCCAGCAGCTTTGAACAGCGAAACACCATATATTTT.

This clone counts as medium-sized. The chain employs TRBV7-9 and TRBJ1-4; D perhaps matches TRBD1 (5 bases). The germline gives CDR1 SEHNR, CDR2 FQNEAQ (reference sequence). CDR3 size: 16 residues. Trimming took 2 bases from V and 3 from J, leaving 13 bases between them. This chain's CDR3 is CASSLQGPKSNEKLFF. Written as DNA, the CDR3 is TGTGCCAGCAGCTTACAGGGTCCTAAGTCTAATGAAAAACTGTTTTTT.